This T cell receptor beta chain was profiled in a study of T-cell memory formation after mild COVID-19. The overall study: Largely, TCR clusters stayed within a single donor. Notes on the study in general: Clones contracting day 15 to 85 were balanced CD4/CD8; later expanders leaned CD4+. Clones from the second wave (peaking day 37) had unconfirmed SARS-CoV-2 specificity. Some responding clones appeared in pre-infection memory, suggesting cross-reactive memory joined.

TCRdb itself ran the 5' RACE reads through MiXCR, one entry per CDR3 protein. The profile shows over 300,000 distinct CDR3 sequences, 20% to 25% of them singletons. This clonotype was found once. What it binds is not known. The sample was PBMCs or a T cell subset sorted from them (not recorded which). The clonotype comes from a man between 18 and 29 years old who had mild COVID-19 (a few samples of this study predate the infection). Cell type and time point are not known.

This chain's CDR3 is CATSRAWAGQETQYF. CDR3 DNA: TGTGCCACCAGCAGGGCCTGGGCCGGGCAAGAGACCCAGTACTTC. V gene TRBV15 combines with J gene TRBJ2-5, with D unclear. V was cut by 3 bases and J by 2 bases, with 13 bases left in between. The CDR3 length is 15 residues. Per germline, CDR1 LNHNV and CDR2 YYDKDF (reference sequence).